Shown below are 23 T cell receptor beta chains from a single sample sequenced in a study of blood T cell repertoires in COVID-19. Method: immunoSEQ multiplex PCR; TCRdb's copy keeps in-frame clones and lacks some. In the table there are roughly 190,000 clones, around 90% of which are singletons. The material sequenced was PBMCs or T cells enriched from blood (not recorded which). Receptors were obtained from a woman aged 25 to 45 who had recovered from COVID-19.

The V and J genes are TRBV6-5 and TRBJ1-4, with no clear D. Germline CDR1 MNHEY, CDR2 SVGAGI. The CDR3 is 14 amino acids. V was cut by 6 bases and J by 2 bases, with 10 bases left in between. CDR3 region: CASRGGLTNEKLFF. The CDR3 DNA follows: TGTGCCAGCAGAGGCGGGCTCACTAATGAAAAACTGTTTTTT.

The chain employs TRBV7-9 and TRBJ1-2; D unresolved. The CDR3 has 13 amino acids. The V gene lost 3 bases and the J gene lost 5 bases, with 10 bases spanning the gap. Per the germline V gene, CDR1 is SEHNR and CDR2 is FQNEAQ (reference sequence). CDR3 in amino acids: CASSFRDSYGYTF. CDR3 DNA: TGTGCCAGCAGCTTCCGGGATTCTTATGGCTACACCTTC.

The rearrangement links TRBV13 to TRBJ1-6; D ambiguous. This CDR3 is built from 14 residues. Deletions cut 4 bases from V and 7 bases from J, with 11 bases between. Per the germline V gene, CDR1 is PRHDT and CDR2 is FYEKMQ (reference sequence). Written as DNA, the CDR3 is TGTGCCAGCAGCTCCCAAGCCAGGAATTCACCCCTCCACTTT. Translated: CASSSQARNSPLHF.

The rearrangement links TRBV30 to TRBJ1-1; D is unresolved. CDR3 length equals 14 residues. Trimming left V 2 bases short and J 4 bases short, with 14 bases between. Germline CDR1 reads GTSNPN; CDR2 reads SVGIG (reference sequence). The CDR3: CAWSKRASGTEAFF. DNA of the CDR3: TGTGCCTGGAGTAAGAGGGCCTCGGGCACTGAAGCTTTCTTT.

The chain carries TRBV5-6 and TRBJ1-3; D possibly corresponds to TRBD1 (5 bases). With 4 bases removed from V and 3 bases from J, the gap between germline ends came to 14 bases. This CDR3 comprises 15 residues. CDR1 SGHDT and CDR2 YYEEEE come from the germline V gene. CDR3 residues: CASSVRDFGGNTIYF. The CDR3 bases are TGTGCCAGCAGCGTGCGGGACTTTGGTGGAAACACCATATATTTT.

The chain is built from TRBV9 and TRBJ2-7; D may be TRBD1 (5 bases). Trimming removed 3 bases at V and 4 bases at J, with 8 bases between. Germline V gene lookup returns CDR1 SGDLS and CDR2 YYNGEE. The CDR3 is 12 amino acids. The CDR3 DNA reads as TGTGCCAGCAGCGGCGACAGTTACGAGCAGTACTTC. Translation: CASSGDSYEQYF.

This clone was found a few times. J is TRBJ1-3 and V is TRBV6-6, with 7 positions matching TRBD1. This CDR3 contains 16 residues. J was trimmed by 4 bases and V by 5 bases; bases with no gene match: 11. Germline V gene sequence: CDR1 MNHNY, CDR2 SVGAGI (reference sequence). The CDR3 sequence: CASSTPTGLGGNTIYF. CDR3 sequence (DNA): TGTGCCAGCAGTACCCCGACAGGGTTGGGGGGAAACACCATATATTTT.

The rearrangement joins TRBV30 to TRBJ2-7, with 7 bases identical to TRBD2. The CDR3 extends over 13 amino acids. The V segment lost 5 bases and the J segment 0 bases; nucleotides outside the gene matches: 4. Germline V gene lookup returns CDR1 GTSNPN and CDR2 SVGIG (reference sequence). The CDR3 DNA reads as TGTGCCTGGGCTAGCGGACCCTCCTACGAGCAGTACTTC. Translation gives CAWASGPSYEQYF.

The chain recombines TRBV5-4 with TRBJ1-2; D gene ambiguous. V was shortened by 0 bases and J by 3 bases, with 9 bases between the two germline ends. The CDR3 runs to 14 residues. Germline V gene sequence: CDR1 SGHNT, CDR2 YYREEE (reference sequence). The CDR3 loop is CASSLEGVDYGYTF. The DNA of the CDR3 is TGTGCCAGCAGCTTGGAGGGAGTCGACTATGGCTACACCTTC.

The CDR3 nucleotides read TGTGCCAGTAGTTCGGACAGGGGAGGTGAAAAACTGTTTTTT. Amino acid sequence: CASSSDRGGEKLFF. The chain uses TRBV19 and TRBJ1-4; 9 positions match TRBD1. The ends lost 5 bases at V and 7 bases at J; junction bases unmatched: 5. CDR1 and CDR2 (germline): LNHDA, SQIVND (reference sequence). This CDR3 is 14 amino acids long.

Notes on this clone: Mismatch with germline at one junction end may stem from a read error. The chain couples TRBV6-5 to TRBJ1-2; D is unresolved. Per germline, CDR1 MNHEY and CDR2 SVGAGI. CDR3 size: 14 residues. The CDR3 region is CATSYAGSSYGYTF. The CDR3, as DNA: TGTGCCACCAGTTATGCGGGAAGCTCCTATGGCTACACCTTC.

The J gene is TRBJ2-5, the V gene TRBV12-5; D possibly corresponds to TRBD2 (6 bases). The germline gives CDR1 LGHNT, CDR2 FRNRAP. The CDR3 covers 14 residues. The V end was cut by 5 bases, the J end by 4 bases, with 14 bases between. In DNA form, the CDR3 reads TGTGCTAGTGGTCAGGGACTCCCTGGAGAGACCCAGTACTTC. This gives the protein CASGQGLPGETQYF.

J is TRBJ1-1 and V is TRBV15; D is unresolved. Germline loops: CDR1 LNHNV, CDR2 YYDKDF (reference sequence). V dropped 0 bases and J dropped 5 bases, with 7 bases sitting between them. The CDR3 length is 13 residues. The CDR3 coding sequence is TGTGCCACCAGCAGAGATAAGCGGACTGAAGCTTTCTTT. Protein product: CATSRDKRTEAFF.

The V and J genes are TRBV9 and TRBJ2-1; no clear D. The CDR3 extends over 15 amino acids. In germline, CDR1 is SGDLS, CDR2 YYNGEE. V was cut by 0 bases and J by 4 bases, with 11 bases left in between. The chain's CDR3 is CASSVARLSYNEQFF. The CDR3 DNA sequence: TGTGCCAGCAGCGTAGCCAGGTTATCATACAATGAGCAGTTCTTC. Based on the CDR3 plus reference TRBV9 and TRBJ2-1, the full variable domain is DSGVTQTPKHLITATGQRVTLRCSPRSGDLSVYWYQQSLDQGLQFLIQYYNGEERAKGNILERFSAQQFPDLHSELNLSSLELGDSALYFCASSVARLSYNEQFFGPGTRLTVL.

The CDR3 region is CASSLARGQGAIYGYTF. The CDR3 nucleotides read TGTGCCAGCAGCTTGGCCCGTGGACAGGGGGCAATTTATGGCTACACCTTC. The V and J genes are TRBV5-5 and TRBJ1-2, with 11 bases matching TRBD1. Germline values: CDR1 SGHKS, CDR2 YYEKEE (reference sequence). The CDR3 contains 17 residues. J lost 5 bases, V lost 0 bases, and 9 bases had no gene match. Using reference TRBV5-5 and TRBJ1-2 for the parts outside the CDR3, the full variable domain is DAGVTQSPTHLIKTRGQQVTLRCSPISGHKSVSWYQQVLGQGPQFIFQYYEKEERGRGNFPDRFSARQFPNYSSELNVNALLLGDSALYLCASSLARGQGAIYGYTFGSGTRLTVV.

CDR3 DNA: TGTGCCTGGTCGAGGGAGAGCAATCAGCCCCAGCATTTT. Its translation: CAWSRESNQPQHF. The rearrangement uses TRBV30 and TRBJ1-5; D ambiguous. This CDR3 is built from 13 residues. With 5 bases removed from V and 1 base from J, the gap between germline ends came to 9 bases. Germline lookup yields CDR1 GTSNPN and CDR2 SVGIG (reference sequence).

The CDR3 is CASSLDGGPSGNTIYF. The CDR3 coding sequence is TGTGCCAGCAGCTTAGACGGGGGGCCCTCTGGAAACACCATATATTTT. V usage is TRBV7-2 and J usage is TRBJ1-3; D might be TRBD1 (6 bases). Looked up from germline, CDR1 is SGHTA and CDR2 is FQGNSA. The CDR3 has 16 residues. V was cut by 1 base and J by 0 bases, with 10 bases left in between.

The V and J genes are TRBV29-1 and TRBJ1-2; tentatively, D is TRBD1 (5 bases). Trimming removed 1 base at V and 3 bases at J, with 12 bases between. CDR3 length equals 14 residues. Germline CDR1 and CDR2: SQVTM and ANQGSEA. CDR3 bases: TGCAGCGTTGAAGGGAGGGGCAACGACTATGGCTACACCTTC. The encoded protein is CSVEGRGNDYGYTF.

The DNA of the CDR3 is TGTGCCAGCAGTTCAGGGTTCGGGGGCACTGAAGCTTTCTTT. Protein sequence: CASSSGFGGTEAFF. The V call is TRBV6-2 or TRBV6-3, the J call TRBJ1-1, with D maybe TRBD1 (5 bases). V was trimmed by 4 bases and J by 4 bases, leaving 13 bases between them. Germline V gene sequence: CDR1 MNHEY, CDR2 SVGEGT. The CDR3 sequence is 14 residues long.

The chain has TRBV5-1 and TRBJ1-1; 9 bases are shared with TRBD1. The CDR3 sequence is 14 residues long. V dropped 3 bases and J dropped 4; count of bases not matched to a gene: 4. Germline CDR1 is SGHRS and CDR2 is YFSETQ. CDR3 protein: CASSSQTGGTEAFF. The CDR3 region has the DNA TGCGCCAGCAGCTCGCAGACAGGGGGCACTGAAGCTTTCTTT.

The chain employs TRBV7-2 and TRBJ2-5; D unclear. CDR3 length equals 13 residues. The germline V and J ends were trimmed by 3 bases and 1 base, with 6 bases remaining between them. Germline lookup yields CDR1 SGHTA and CDR2 FQGNSA. CDR3 in DNA: TGTGCCAGCAGCTTTGACACCCAAGAGACCCAGTACTTC. It is translated as CASSFDTQETQYF.

The genes are TRBV7-9 and TRBJ2-4, with a possible D match to TRBD1 (6 bases). Germline CDR1 is SEHNR and CDR2 is FQNEAQ (reference sequence). There are 14 residues in the CDR3. V dropped 5 bases and J dropped 5 bases, with 13 bases sitting between them. The CDR3 sequence is CASSDPGQQNIQYF. CDR3 nucleotide sequence: TGTGCCAGCAGCGATCCTGGACAGCAAAACATTCAGTACTTC.

The rearrangement uses TRBV19 and TRBJ2-5; D is unresolved. Trimming removed 0 bases from V and 1 base from J, with 9 bases in between. This CDR3 spans 15 amino acids. CDR1 is LNHDA, CDR2 SQIVND, per germline (reference sequence). The chain's CDR3 is CASSIDLESQETQYF. In DNA, the CDR3 is TGTGCCAGTAGTATAGATCTTGAGTCCCAAGAGACCCAGTACTTC.